The 2 T cell receptor beta chains below were found in one sample sequenced in a study of OX40 agonist ivuxolimab in advanced cancers. The protocol was immunoSEQ multiplex PCR, while the TCRdb copy is restricted to in-frame clones and leaves out a portion. The sample records 55,000 to 75,000 clones, around 81% being singletons. The specimen was CD4+ or CD8+ T cells sorted from blood, collected in a trial of the OX40 agonist ivuxolimab. The receptors were sampled from an adult with an advanced solid tumor such as melanoma, head and neck, liver or kidney cancer.

The genes are TRBV5-3 and TRBJ1-3; 9 bases align to TRBD1. TRBV5-3 is sorted into the ORF group, with uncertain function. The junction had 6 bases not matched to a gene; V was cut back by 2 bases and J by 15 bases. This CDR3 has 12 amino acids. Here the CDR3 reads CARSFPGTGTYF. The CDR3 DNA reads TGTGCCAGAAGCTTCCCGGGGACAGGGACATATTTT.

The chain couples TRBV6-6 to TRBJ2-7, with 11 bases that match TRBD2. In germline, CDR1 is MNHNY, CDR2 SVGAGI (reference sequence). The CDR3 covers 14 residues. V gave up 5 bases and J gave up 6 bases; unmatched junction bases: 6. The CDR3 region has the DNA TGTGCCAGCAGTCGGACCGGGACTAGCGGCGAGCAGTACTTC. This translates into CASSRTGTSGEQYF.